This TCR beta chain comes out of a study of OX40 agonist ivuxolimab in advanced cancers. Trimming at V came to 4 bases and at J to 2 bases, leaving 12 bases not matched to a gene. The CDR3 consists of 16 residues. Germline values: CDR1 SGHDT, CDR2 YYEEEE. Using immunoSEQ multiplex PCR, the repertoire was profiled, and TCRdb retains in-frame clones only, with some absent. The sample shows approximately 14,000 clones, 77% of them seen only once. This clone was counted a few times. The source of this sequence is an adult with an advanced solid tumor such as melanoma, head and neck, liver or kidney cancer. The chain has TRBV5-6 and TRBJ2-7, with TRBD1 identical over 7 bases. The sample here was CD4+ or CD8+ T cells sorted from blood, taken in a trial of the OX40 agonist ivuxolimab. This chain's CDR3 is CASSQGNPQGPYEQYF. CDR3 coding DNA: TGTGCCAGCAGCCAAGGGAACCCACAGGGGCCCTACGAGCAGTACTTC.